Each of the 19 T cell receptor beta chains below was sequenced from the same sample in a study of blood T cells in healthy people across ages. Primed by a sample-barcoded 5' primer and a J-beta primer mix, a second PCR proceeded for 7 to 11 cycles. MiXCR, applied by TCRdb to the 5' RACE reads, yields one record per CDR3 protein. Of 1.5 million to 2 million distinct CDR3 sequences detected, approximately 40% appear once; the ten largest clones hold roughly 23%. The sequencing sample was made of blood. Source of these receptors: a human donor in good health.

This clonotype has a handful of counts. The chain uses TRBV28 and TRBJ2-3, with 10 nucleotides matching TRBD2. From germline, CDR1 is MDHEN and CDR2 SYDVKM. V lost 7 bases to trimming and J lost 4 bases; unmatched junction nucleotides: 11. This CDR3 is 16 amino acids long. As DNA, the CDR3 is TGTGCCAGCACCCGACTAGCGGGCGCGTTGGCAGATACGCAGTATTTT. It codes for CASTRLAGALADTQYF.

This clonotype was observed once. V is TRBV7-6 and J is TRBJ2-2, with D perhaps TRBD2 (5 bases). V lost 5 bases and J lost 6, with 13 bases in between. The CDR3 consists of 14 residues. Germline-derived CDR1 and CDR2 are SGHVS and FNYEAQ. The CDR3 here is CASSQNPSSGELFF. The CDR3 nucleotides read TGTGCCAGCAGCCAAAACCCTAGCTCCGGGGAGCTGTTTTTT.

As for this clonotype: This could be a read error, since a much larger clone is one nucleotide away. This chain uses TRBV11-1 with TRBJ2-7, with D unclear. With 4 bases removed from V and 2 bases from J, the gap between germline ends came to 21 bases. CDR3 size: 17 residues. CDR1 and CDR2 (germline): SGHAT, FQDESV (reference sequence). This CDR3 is CASSSSGWAGTTYEQYF. CDR3 nucleotide sequence: TGTGCCAGCAGCTCAAGTGGTTGGGCAGGTACAACCTACGAGCAGTACTTC.

To note about this clonotype: Given the absence of the conserved phenylalanine or tryptophan at the CDR3 end, a read error is likely. The chain joins TRBV6-5 to TRBJ1-2; no clear D. With 0 bases removed from V and 6 bases from J, the gap between germline ends came to 11 bases. CDR3 length: 14 residues. Germline assignment: CDR1 MNHEY and CDR2 SVGAGI. The CDR3 here is CASSYSEGPDGYTL. The CDR3 DNA is TGTGCCAGCAGTTACTCCGAAGGACCCGATGGCTACACCCTC.

This clonotype came up a few times. The genes are TRBV12-3 or TRBV12-4 and TRBJ1-1, with D hard to call. The CDR3 has 13 amino acids. V was pared by 5 bases and J by 11 bases, with 18 bases between. The CDR3 protein is CASSPRGRAGAFF. CDR3 in DNA: TGTGCCAGCAGTCCTCGGGGAAGGGCTGGGGCTTTCTTT.

Only a few counts were recorded for this clonotype. V is TRBV20-1 and J is TRBJ2-1; D is unresolved. CDR1 DFQATT and CDR2 SNEGSKA come from the germline V gene (reference sequence). This CDR3 contains 17 residues. The V end was cut by 1 base, the J end by 3 bases, with 19 bases between. The CDR3 region is CSARVRMGLGLYNEQFF. The CDR3 nucleotides read TGCAGTGCTAGAGTCCGAATGGGCCTGGGCCTCTACAATGAGCAGTTCTTC.

This clonotype has only a few counts. This sequence joins TRBV9 and TRBJ1-1; D remains ambiguous. Per the germline V gene, CDR1 is SGDLS and CDR2 is YYNGEE. V was clipped by 6 bases and J by 7 bases, with 16 bases between them. The length of the CDR3 is 13 residues. Here the CDR3 DNA reads TGTGCCAGCACCACGTACTTTATGGTTGAAGCTTTCTTT. This sequence encodes CASTTYFMVEAFF.

This chain connects TRBV15 to TRBJ2-7; D might be TRBD2 (6 bases). V gave up 0 bases and J gave up 2 bases, with 14 bases separating them. This CDR3 comprises 16 residues. The germline V gene encodes CDR1 LNHNV and CDR2 YYDKDF (reference sequence). CDR3 in amino acids: CATSRDFGTGAYEQYF. The CDR3 bases are TGTGCCACCAGCAGAGATTTTGGGACTGGGGCCTACGAGCAGTACTTC.

This clonotype was observed a few times. This chain links TRBV29-1 with TRBJ2-3; D remains unclear. The germline CDR1 and CDR2 sequences are SQVTM and ANQGSEA. This CDR3 spans 10 amino acids. Trimming cost V 5 bases and J 5 bases, with 5 bases left between them. The CDR3 nucleotides read TGCAGCGTTTTGGTAGATACGCAGTATTTT. As protein: CSVLVDTQYF.

The V call is TRBV20-1, the J call TRBJ2-5; D not resolved. Germline V gives CDR1 DFQATT, CDR2 SNEGSKA (reference sequence). This CDR3 is 14 amino acids long. V gave up 0 bases and J gave up 1 base, with 9 bases separating them. The CDR3 reads CSAREGRPQETQYF. The CDR3, as DNA: TGCAGTGCTAGAGAGGGCAGGCCCCAAGAGACCCAGTACTTC.

The chain has TRBV29-1 and TRBJ2-7, with 10 positions matching TRBD1. Germline V gene data show CDR1 as SQVTM and CDR2 as ANQGSEA. This CDR3 is 13 amino acids long. Trimming removed 2 bases from V and 5 bases from J; junction bases left unmatched: 3. The CDR3 nucleotides are TGCAGCGTTGAAAGGGACAGGGGTGACGAGCAGTACTTC. Protein sequence: CSVERDRGDEQYF.

This chain joins TRBV7-2 and TRBJ2-5; 9 nucleotides align to TRBD1. The germline V gene has CDR1 SGHTA and CDR2 FQGNSA. The CDR3 consists of 16 residues. Germline trimming cut 5 bases from V and 5 bases from J; bases unmatched to any gene: 12. The chain's CDR3 is CASSLEAGQGSETQYF. CDR3 sequence (DNA): TGTGCCAGCAGCCTAGAAGCGGGACAGGGATCCGAGACCCAGTACTTC.

This chain connects TRBV20-1 to TRBJ2-1; 10 bases line up with TRBD2. Per germline, CDR1 DFQATT and CDR2 SNEGSKA (reference sequence). The CDR3 totals 14 residues. V dropped 5 bases and J dropped 6; count of bases not matched to a gene: 7. CDR3 in amino acids: CSARSTSGVNEQFF. In nucleotides, the CDR3 is TGCAGTGCTCGGAGTACTAGCGGGGTCAATGAGCAGTTCTTC.

A word on this clonotype: An end of the junction differs from the germline gene, which may be a read error. This CDR3 is CARSSTGQRNYGYTF. The CDR3 DNA is TGTGCCCGCAGCTCTACAGGCCAACGTAACTATGGCTACACCTTC. This sequence joins TRBV9 and TRBJ1-2; D perhaps matches TRBD1 (5 bases). This CDR3 region has 15 residues. Germline CDR1 reads SGDLS; CDR2 reads YYNGEE.

J is TRBJ2-1 and V is TRBV7-6; TRBD2 is a possible D gene (7 bases). The CDR3 spans 16 residues. The germline V gene has CDR1 SGHVS and CDR2 FNYEAQ. Between the trimmed V and J ends, which lost 3 bases and 8 bases, there was a span of 20 bases. CDR3 bases: TGTGCCAGCAGCTTTGAGGGGGGGCTCGGTTTGGATGAGCAGTTCTTC. Translated, it gives CASSFEGGLGLDEQFF.

This chain connects TRBV7-2 to TRBJ1-2, with unresolved D. CDR1 SGHTA and CDR2 FQGNSA come from the germline V gene. V was clipped by 5 bases and J by 0 bases, with 13 bases between them. The CDR3 has 15 amino acids. For the CDR3, the DNA is TGTGCCAGCAGCCTCACCAGAGAAGCTAACTATGGCTACACCTTC. Translation: CASSLTREANYGYTF. The full variable domain, its missing parts supplied by reference TRBV7-2 and TRBJ1-2, is GAGVSQSPSNKVTEKGKDVELRCDPISGHTALYWYRQSLGQGLEFLIYFQGNSAPDKSGLPSDRFSAERTGGSVSTLTIQRTQQEDSAVYLCASSLTREANYGYTFGSGTRLTVV.

The chain joins TRBV7-9 to TRBJ2-7, with D perhaps matching TRBD1 (5 bases). Trimming shortened V by 1 base and J by 1 base, and 17 bases separated the two germline ends. CDR1 and CDR2 (germline): SEHNR, FQNEAQ (reference sequence). The CDR3 has 17 residues. The DNA for the CDR3 is TGTGCCAGCAGCTTAGGAGGACATCGGCCCCTATCCTACGAGCAGTACTTC. Protein product: CASSLGGHRPLSYEQYF.

The chain recombines TRBV6-5 with TRBJ1-2, with D tentatively TRBD1 (5 bases). CDR3 length equals 15 residues. The germline V gene encodes CDR1 MNHEY and CDR2 SVGAGI. Trimming left V 6 bases short and J 1 base short, with 15 bases between. CDR3 in amino acids: CASRPPGRGNYGYTF. The CDR3 DNA reads TGTGCCAGCAGACCACCGGGACGGGGTAACTATGGCTACACCTTC.

This clonotype was detected many times. The chain employs TRBV20-1 and TRBJ2-3; D unclear. The germline V and J ends were trimmed by 4 bases and 2 bases, with 13 bases remaining between them. Germline loops: CDR1 DFQATT, CDR2 SNEGSKA (reference sequence). This CDR3 comprises 14 residues. The CDR3 spells CSAIRLVNTDTQYF. CDR3 coding DNA: TGCAGTGCTATCAGGCTAGTGAACACAGATACGCAGTATTTT.